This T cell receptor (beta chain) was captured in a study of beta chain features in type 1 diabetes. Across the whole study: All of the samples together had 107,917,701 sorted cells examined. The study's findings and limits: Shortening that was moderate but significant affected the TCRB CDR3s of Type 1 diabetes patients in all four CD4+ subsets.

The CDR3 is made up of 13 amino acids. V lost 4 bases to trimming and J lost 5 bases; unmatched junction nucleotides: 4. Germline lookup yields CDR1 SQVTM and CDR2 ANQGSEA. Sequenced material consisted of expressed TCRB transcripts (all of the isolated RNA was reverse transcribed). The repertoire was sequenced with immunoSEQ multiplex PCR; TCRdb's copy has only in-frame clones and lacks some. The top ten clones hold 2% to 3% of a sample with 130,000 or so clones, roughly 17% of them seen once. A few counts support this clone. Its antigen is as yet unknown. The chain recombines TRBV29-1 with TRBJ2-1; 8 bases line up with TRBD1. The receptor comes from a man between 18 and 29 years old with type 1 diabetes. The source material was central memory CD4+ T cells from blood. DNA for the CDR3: TGCAGCGTTGCGGGACAGGTTAACAATGAGCAGTTCTTC. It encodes CSVAGQVNNEQFF.